The clone carrying this TCR beta chain has a handful of counts. Measured with immunoSEQ multiplex PCR; TCRdb has only the in-frame clones, and not every one. Of nearly 25,000 clones listed, approximately 78% are singletons. This entry is derived from a study of OX40 agonist ivuxolimab in advanced cancers. The overall study: An agonistic human IgG2 monoclonal antibody against OX40 (CD134) was given. Partial responses, seen in three patients, involved one hepatocellular carcinoma and two cutaneous melanomas.

The germline gives CDR1 SGHNT, CDR2 YYREEE (reference sequence). Trimming stripped 5 bases from V and 0 bases from J, with 11 bases between. The CDR3 runs to 14 residues. The source material was CD4+ or CD8+ T cells sorted from blood, sampled in a trial of the OX40 agonist ivuxolimab. V is TRBV5-4 and J is TRBJ1-1; D perhaps matches TRBD1 (6 bases). The receptor comes from an adult with an advanced solid tumor such as melanoma, head and neck, liver or kidney cancer. The CDR3 loop reads CASRMTGLNTEAFF. The CDR3 DNA reads as TGTGCCAGCAGGATGACAGGTTTGAACACTGAAGCTTTCTTT.